Each of the 5 T cell receptor beta chains below was sequenced from the same sample in a study of blood T cell repertoires in COVID-19. Assay used: immunoSEQ multiplex PCR; TCRdb lists only in-frame clones, some missing. The sample gives 350,000 to 450,000 clones, nearly 90% of which show up once; 1.5% to 2% is in the top ten. What was sequenced was PBMCs or T cells enriched from blood (not recorded which). These receptors all come from a woman aged 25-40 years who had recovered from COVID-19.

This clone was observed a handful of times. This chain links TRBV5-1 with TRBJ2-7, with TRBD1 matching over 8 bases. CDR1 and CDR2 from the germline V gene are SGHRS and YFSETQ. The CDR3 has 14 residues. The V and J ends lost 4 bases and 5 bases, in that order; junction bases with no gene match: 8. CDR3: CASSPFGQGDEQYF. CDR3 DNA sequence: TGCGCCAGCAGCCCCTTCGGACAGGGCGACGAGCAGTACTTC.

The chain has TRBV7-3 and TRBJ1-2; D is ambiguous. The V gene's germline CDR1 is SGHTA and CDR2 FQGTGA. This CDR3 has 13 amino acids. With 5 bases removed from V and 5 bases from J, the gap between germline ends came to 12 bases. The CDR3 loop reads CASSLDGRYGYTF. The DNA of the CDR3 is TGTGCCAGCAGCCTCGACGGGAGATATGGCTACACCTTC.

The chain couples TRBV30 to TRBJ1-1; D may be TRBD1 (5 bases). Germline V gene data show CDR1 as GTSNPN and CDR2 as SVGIG (reference sequence). The CDR3 contains 13 residues. Trimming shortened V by 1 base and J by 6 bases, and 12 bases separated the two germline ends. Here the CDR3 DNA reads TGTGCCTGGAGTGGTTTGGGAGGGGCTGAAGCTTTCTTT. It yields the protein CAWSGLGGAEAFF.

V gene TRBV29-1 combines with J gene TRBJ2-7; no reliable D call. Trimming pared 7 bases from V and 2 bases from J, leaving 9 bases between. Germline CDR1 is SQVTM and CDR2 is ANQGSEA. There are 11 residues in the CDR3. Here the CDR3 DNA reads TGCAGCGCCACAGTCCCCTACGAGCAGTACTTC. The encoded protein is CSATVPYEQYF.

V and J are TRBV12-3 or TRBV12-4 and TRBJ1-2; weak D call: TRBD1 (6 bases). V lost 3 bases to trimming and J lost 8 bases, with 13 bases between them. This CDR3 contains 13 residues. The CDR3 coding sequence is TGTGCCAGCAGTTTGAGGGGGATCGGCGGCTACACCTTC. It encodes CASSLRGIGGYTF.